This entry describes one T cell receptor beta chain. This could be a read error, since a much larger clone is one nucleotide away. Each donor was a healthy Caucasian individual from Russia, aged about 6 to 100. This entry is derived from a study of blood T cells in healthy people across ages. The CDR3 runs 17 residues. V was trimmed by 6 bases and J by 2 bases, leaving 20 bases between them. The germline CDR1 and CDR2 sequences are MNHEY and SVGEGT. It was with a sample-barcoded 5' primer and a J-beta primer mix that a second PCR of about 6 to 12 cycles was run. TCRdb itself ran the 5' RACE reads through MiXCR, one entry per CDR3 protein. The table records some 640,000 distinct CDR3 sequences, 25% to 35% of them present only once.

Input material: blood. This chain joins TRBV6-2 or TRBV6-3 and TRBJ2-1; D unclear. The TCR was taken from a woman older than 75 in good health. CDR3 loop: CASSRLPQASTYNEQFF. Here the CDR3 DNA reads TGTGCCAGCAGCAGACTCCCTCAGGCGTCCACCTACAATGAGCAGTTCTTC.